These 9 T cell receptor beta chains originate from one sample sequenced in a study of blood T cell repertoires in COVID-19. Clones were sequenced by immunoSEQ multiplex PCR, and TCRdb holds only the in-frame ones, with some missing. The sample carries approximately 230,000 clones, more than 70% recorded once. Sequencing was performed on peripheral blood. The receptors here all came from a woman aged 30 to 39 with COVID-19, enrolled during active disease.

This CDR3 is CASRRSGGRDTQYF. The CDR3 DNA reads as TGTGCCAGCCGTCGATCCGGGGGAAGAGATACGCAGTATTTT. This chain uses TRBV6-6 with TRBJ2-3, with D perhaps TRBD2 (6 bases). The V gene's germline CDR1 is MNHNY and CDR2 SVGAGI (reference sequence). V lost 8 bases, J lost 5 bases, and 17 bases lay in between. This CDR3 has 14 amino acids.

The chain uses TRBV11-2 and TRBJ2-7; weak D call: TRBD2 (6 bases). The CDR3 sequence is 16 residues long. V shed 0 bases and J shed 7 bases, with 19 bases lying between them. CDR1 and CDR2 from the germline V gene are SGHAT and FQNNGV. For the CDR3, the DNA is TGTGCCAGCAGCTTAGAGGGAGGAGTTAGGGCGTGGGAGCAGTACGTC. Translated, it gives CASSLEGGVRAWEQYV.

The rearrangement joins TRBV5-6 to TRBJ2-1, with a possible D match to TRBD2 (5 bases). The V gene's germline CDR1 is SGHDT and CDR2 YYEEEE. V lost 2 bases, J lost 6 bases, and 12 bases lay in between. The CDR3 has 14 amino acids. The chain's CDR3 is CASSFTGYRNEQFF. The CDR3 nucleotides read TGTGCCAGCAGCTTTACGGGGTACCGCAATGAGCAGTTCTTC.

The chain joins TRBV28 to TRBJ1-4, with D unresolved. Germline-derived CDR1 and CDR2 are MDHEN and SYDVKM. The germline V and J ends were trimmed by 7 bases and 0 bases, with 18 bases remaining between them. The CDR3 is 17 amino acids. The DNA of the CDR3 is TGTGCCAGCACCGCACCCAAGGACGGGGCAACTAATGAAAAACTGTTTTTT. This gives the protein CASTAPKDGATNEKLFF.

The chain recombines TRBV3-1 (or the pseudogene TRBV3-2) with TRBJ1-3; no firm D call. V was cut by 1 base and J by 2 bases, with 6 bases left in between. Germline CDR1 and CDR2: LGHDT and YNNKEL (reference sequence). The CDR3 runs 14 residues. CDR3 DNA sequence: TGTGCCAGCAGCCAAGCCCCCACTGGAAACACCATATATTTT. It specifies CASSQAPTGNTIYF.

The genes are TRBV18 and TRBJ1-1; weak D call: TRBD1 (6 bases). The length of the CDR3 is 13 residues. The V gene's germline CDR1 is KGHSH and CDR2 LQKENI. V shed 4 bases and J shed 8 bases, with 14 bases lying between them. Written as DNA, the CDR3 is TGTGCCAGCTCACAATCACAGGGCCCCGAAGCTTTCTTT. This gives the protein CASSQSQGPEAFF.

This CDR3 is CASSFMTGEQFF. In DNA, the CDR3 is TGTGCCAGCAGCTTTATGACAGGCGAGCAGTTCTTC. This chain connects TRBV7-2 to TRBJ2-1; TRBD1 is a possible D gene (6 bases). The CDR3 consists of 12 residues. The germline gives CDR1 SGHTA, CDR2 FQGNSA. Trimming shortened V by 3 bases and J by 10 bases, and 10 bases separated the two germline ends.

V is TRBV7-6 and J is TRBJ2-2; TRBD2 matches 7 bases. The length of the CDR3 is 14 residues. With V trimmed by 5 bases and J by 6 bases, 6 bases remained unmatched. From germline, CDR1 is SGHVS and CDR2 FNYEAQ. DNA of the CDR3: TGTGCCAGCAGCCCAGGACTAGTTCCCGGGGAGCTGTTTTTT. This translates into CASSPGLVPGELFF.

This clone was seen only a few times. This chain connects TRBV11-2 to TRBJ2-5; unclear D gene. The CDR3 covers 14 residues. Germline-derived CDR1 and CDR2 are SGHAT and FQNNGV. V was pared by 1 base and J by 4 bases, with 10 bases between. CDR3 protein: CASSLGANGETQYF. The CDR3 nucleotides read TGTGCCAGCAGCTTAGGGGCTAACGGAGAGACCCAGTACTTC.